These 3 T cell receptor beta chains share one sample of origin, sequenced in a study of beta chain features in type 1 diabetes. The investigators reverse transcribed all of the isolated RNA, so they sequenced expressed TCRB transcripts. Profiled with immunoSEQ multiplex PCR; TCRdb holds only in-frame clones, not every one. This table has some 270,000 clones, 14% appearing once. The material sequenced was naive CD4+ T cells from blood. These receptor sequences come from a woman in her forties in good health.

The sample holds a few counts of this clone. The rearrangement links TRBV5-1 to TRBJ2-3; 9 nucleotides match TRBD1. Unmatched junction bases numbered 11, after V lost 6 bases and J lost 3 bases. CDR3 length equals 16 residues. Germline-derived CDR1 and CDR2 are SGHRS and YFSETQ. The CDR3 sequence: CASIFRPQGATDTQYF. CDR3 in DNA: TGCGCCAGCATCTTCCGACCACAGGGGGCAACAGATACGCAGTATTTT.

The sample holds a few counts of this clone. This chain connects TRBV9 to TRBJ2-5, with D perhaps TRBD1 (6 bases). Looked up from germline, CDR1 is SGDLS and CDR2 is YYNGEE. Deletions cut 4 bases from V and 1 base from J, with 14 bases between. The length of the CDR3 is 15 residues. This CDR3 reads CASSRTDRLQETQYF. For the CDR3, the DNA is TGTGCCAGCAGCAGAACGGACAGACTCCAAGAGACCCAGTACTTC.

This clone was found a few times. The chain has TRBV2 and TRBJ1-1; 7 positions match TRBD1. Germline lookup yields CDR1 SNHLY and CDR2 FYNNEI. The CDR3 is 12 amino acids. V gave up 6 bases and J gave up 7 bases; unmatched junction bases: 5. CDR3 amino acids: CASRGTVREAFF. The CDR3 DNA reads as TGTGCCAGCAGGGGGACAGTACGTGAAGCTTTCTTT.